This entry lists 13 T cell receptor beta chains sequenced from one sample in a study of cytomegalovirus exposure and HLA in healthy donors. Primers: 60 Vbeta forward and 13 Jbeta reverse. TCRdb keeps only in-frame clones here, not all; method: immunoSEQ multiplex PCR. Of about 140,000 clones listed, 80% are singletons. The sample comprised PBMCs. Receptor source: a man between 50 and 59 years old in good health and CMV-seronegative.

This clone was seen only once. This chain uses TRBV5-1 with TRBJ2-3; D is uncertain. The CDR3 consists of 16 residues. Trimming cost V 0 bases and J 0 bases, with 11 bases left between them. Germline loops: CDR1 SGHRS, CDR2 YFSETQ. The DNA for the CDR3 is TGCGCCAGCAGCTTGGTTGGCCTCCCAAGCACAGATACGCAGTATTTT. It codes for CASSLVGLPSTDTQYF.

The J gene is TRBJ2-5, the V gene TRBV10-1, with 10 positions matching TRBD1. The CDR3 covers 17 residues. Germline V gene lookup returns CDR1 WNHNN and CDR2 SYGVQD (reference sequence). The ends lost 11 bases at V and 10 bases at J; junction bases unmatched: 25. CDR3 sequence (DNA): TGCGCCGCGCGGGGGGACCGGGACAGGGGACCTCAATTGAGCCAGTACTTC. This gives the protein CAARGDRDRGPQLSQYF.

The genes are TRBV11-3 and TRBJ2-1; weak D call: TRBD2 (6 bases). V gave up 4 bases and J gave up 7 bases, with 14 bases separating them. Germline V gene sequence: CDR1 SGHNT, CDR2 YENEEA. The CDR3 has 14 residues. CDR3 coding DNA: TGTGCCAGCAGCTATCGCGGGGAGTATAATGAGCAGTTCTTC. Protein: CASSYRGEYNEQFF.

This chain connects TRBV5-4 to TRBJ2-5; D is possibly TRBD2 (6 bases). Trimming took 0 bases from V and 5 from J, leaving 11 bases between them. Germline CDR1 is SGHNT and CDR2 is YYREEE (reference sequence). The CDR3 covers 14 residues. The CDR3 loop is CASSLAGAKETQYF. As DNA, the CDR3 is TGTGCCAGCAGCTTGGCGGGAGCTAAGGAGACCCAGTACTTC.

This chain connects TRBV15 to TRBJ1-3, with D perhaps matching TRBD1 (6 bases). The CDR3 contains 20 residues. With 4 bases removed from V and 1 base from J, the gap between germline ends came to 26 bases. Germline V gene sequence: CDR1 LNHNV, CDR2 YYDKDF (reference sequence). The CDR3 DNA sequence: TGTGCCACCAGCATACAGAGGGGACACAGGGCCAAAGGTTCTGGAAACACCATATATTTT. This gives the protein CATSIQRGHRAKGSGNTIYF. Full variable domain (outside the CDR3, taken from reference TRBV15 and TRBJ1-3): DAMVIQNPRYQVTQFGKPVTLSCSQTLNHNVMYWYQQKSSQAPKLLFHYYDKDFNNEADTPDNFQSRRPNTSFCFLDIRSPGLGDTAMYLCATSIQRGHRAKGSGNTIYFGEGSWLTVV.

This clone was observed a single time. The chain employs TRBV7-9 and TRBJ1-1, with TRBD1 matching 9 bases. CDR1 and CDR2 (germline): SEHNR, FQNEAQ (reference sequence). The CDR3 is 15 residues long. With 1 base clipped from V and 1 base from J, the junction kept 1 base outside the gene matches. The DNA of the CDR3 is TGTGCCAGCAGCTTAGGGGACAGGGAGAACACTGAAGCTTTCTTT. Protein sequence: CASSLGDRENTEAFF.

The CDR3 loop is CASSRSATGSYEQYF. In nucleotides, the CDR3 is TGTGCCAGCAGCAGATCTGCGACGGGCTCCTACGAGCAGTACTTC. J is TRBJ2-7 and V is TRBV6-6, with no clear D. CDR3 length equals 15 residues. Germline V gene data show CDR1 as MNHNY and CDR2 as SVGAGI (reference sequence). Trimming removed 6 bases at V and 0 bases at J, with 15 bases between.

The rearrangement joins TRBV28 to TRBJ2-6, with D maybe TRBD1 (6 bases). CDR3 size: 18 residues. Germline loops: CDR1 MDHEN, CDR2 SYDVKM. V was shortened by 5 bases and J by 2 bases, with 19 bases between the two germline ends. The CDR3 DNA sequence: TGTGCCAGCAGTCGGTCGAACAGGGTGCTGGCTGGGGCCAACGTCCTGACTTTC. This encodes CASSRSNRVLAGANVLTF.

CDR3 in DNA: TGCAGCGTATACCTGGGAGGGCTCCATGGCTACACCTTC. Its translation: CSVYLGGLHGYTF. The chain has TRBV29-1 and TRBJ1-2; D remains ambiguous. V was clipped by 6 bases and J by 6 bases, with 17 bases between them. This CDR3 is built from 13 residues. Germline-derived CDR1 and CDR2 are SQVTM and ANQGSEA.

The chain uses TRBV6-1 and TRBJ1-2; TRBD1 aligns across 10 bases. Germline lookup yields CDR1 MNHNS and CDR2 SASEGT. The length of the CDR3 is 16 residues. V trimming: 1 base; J trimming: 1 base; junction bases outside the gene matches: 3. CDR3 in amino acids: CASSEVWTGGNYGYTF. In DNA form, the CDR3 reads TGTGCCAGCAGTGAAGTATGGACAGGGGGTAACTATGGCTACACCTTC.

With respect to this clone: This likely comes from a read error, as the CDR3 has no conserved phenylalanine or tryptophan at its end. The V gene is TRBV7-8, the J gene TRBJ1-2; no firm D call. V shed 0 bases and J shed 4 bases, with 15 bases lying between them. Looked up from germline, CDR1 is SGHVS and CDR2 is FQNEAQ. This CDR3 has 16 residues. The CDR3 DNA reads TGTGCCAGCAGCTTAGCGACATTGGGTTTTGGCTATGGCTACACCCTC. This sequence encodes CASSLATLGFGYGYTL.

This sequence joins TRBV29-1 and TRBJ2-6, with a possible D match to TRBD2 (5 bases). V lost 5 bases to trimming and J lost 2 bases, with 7 bases between them. CDR3 length: 13 residues. Germline lookup yields CDR1 SQVTM and CDR2 ANQGSEA. As DNA, the CDR3 is TGCAGCGTTACCGGGGCTGGGGCCAACGTCCTGACTTTC. Encoded protein: CSVTGAGANVLTF.

The chain has TRBV7-9 and TRBJ2-1; 11 nucleotides line up with TRBD1. Germline CDR1 and CDR2: SEHNR and FQNEAQ (reference sequence). The CDR3 is 16 residues long. J lost 2 bases, V lost 2 bases, and 2 bases had no gene match. The CDR3 nucleotides read TGTGCCAGCAGCTTAAGGGACAGGGGGACCTACAATGAGCAGTTCTTC. Protein sequence: CASSLRDRGTYNEQFF.